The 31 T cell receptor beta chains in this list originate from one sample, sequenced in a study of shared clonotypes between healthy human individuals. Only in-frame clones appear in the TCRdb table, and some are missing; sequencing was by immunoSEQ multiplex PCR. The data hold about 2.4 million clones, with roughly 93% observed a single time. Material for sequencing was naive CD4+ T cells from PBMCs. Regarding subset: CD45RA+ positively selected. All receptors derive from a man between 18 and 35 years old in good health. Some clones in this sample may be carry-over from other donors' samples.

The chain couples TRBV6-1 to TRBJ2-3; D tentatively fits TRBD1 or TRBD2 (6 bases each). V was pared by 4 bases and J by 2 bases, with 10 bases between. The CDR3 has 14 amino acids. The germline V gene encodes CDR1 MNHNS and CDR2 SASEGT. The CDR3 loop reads CASSGGDITDTQYF. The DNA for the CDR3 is TGTGCCAGCAGTGGCGGGGACATCACAGATACGCAGTATTTT.

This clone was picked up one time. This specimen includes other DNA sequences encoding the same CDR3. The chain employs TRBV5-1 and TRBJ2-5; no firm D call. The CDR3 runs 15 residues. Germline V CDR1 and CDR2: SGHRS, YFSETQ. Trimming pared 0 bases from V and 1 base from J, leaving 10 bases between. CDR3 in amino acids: CASSLGTALQETQYF. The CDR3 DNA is TGCGCCAGCAGCTTGGGGACGGCCCTCCAAGAGACCCAGTACTTC.

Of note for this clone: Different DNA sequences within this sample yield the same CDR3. CDR3 sequence reads: CASSRSTDTQYF. The CDR3 DNA reads as TGTGCCAGCAGCCGGAGCACAGATACGCAGTATTTT. V and J are TRBV9 and TRBJ2-3, with D hard to call. The germline V gene encodes CDR1 SGDLS and CDR2 YYNGEE. This CDR3 region has 12 residues. Trimming removed 4 bases from V and 0 bases from J, with 3 bases in between.

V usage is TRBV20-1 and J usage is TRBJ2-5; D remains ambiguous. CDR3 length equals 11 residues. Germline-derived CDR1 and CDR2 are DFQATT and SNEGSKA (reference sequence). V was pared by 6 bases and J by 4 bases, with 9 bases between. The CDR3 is CSAPWGETQYF. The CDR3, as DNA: TGCAGTGCCCCCTGGGGAGAGACCCAGTACTTC.

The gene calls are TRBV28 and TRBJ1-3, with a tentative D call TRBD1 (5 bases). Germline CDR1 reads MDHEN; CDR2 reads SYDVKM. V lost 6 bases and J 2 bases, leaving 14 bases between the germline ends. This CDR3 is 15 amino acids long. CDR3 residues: CASSNRQRAGNTIYF. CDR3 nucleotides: TGTGCCAGCAGCAATAGACAGCGAGCTGGAAACACCATATATTTT.

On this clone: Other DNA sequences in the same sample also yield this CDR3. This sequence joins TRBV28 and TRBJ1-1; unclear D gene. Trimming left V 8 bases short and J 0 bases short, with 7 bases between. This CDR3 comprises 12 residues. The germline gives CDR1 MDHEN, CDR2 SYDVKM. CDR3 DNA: TGTGCCAGCGGACGACTGAACACTGAAGCTTTCTTT. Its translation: CASGRLNTEAFF.

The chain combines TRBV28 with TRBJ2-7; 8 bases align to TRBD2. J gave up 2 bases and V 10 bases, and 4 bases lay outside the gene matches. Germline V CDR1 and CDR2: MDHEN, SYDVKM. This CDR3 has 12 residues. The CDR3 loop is CATAAGAYEQYF. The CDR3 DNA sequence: TGTGCCACCGCAGCGGGAGCCTACGAGCAGTACTTC.

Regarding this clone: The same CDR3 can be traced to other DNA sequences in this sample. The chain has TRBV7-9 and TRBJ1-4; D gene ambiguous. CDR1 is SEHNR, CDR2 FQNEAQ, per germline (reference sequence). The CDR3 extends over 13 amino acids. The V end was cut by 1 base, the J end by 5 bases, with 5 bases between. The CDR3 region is CASSLGGNEKLFF. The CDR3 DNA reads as TGTGCCAGCAGCTTAGGAGGGAATGAAAAACTGTTTTTT. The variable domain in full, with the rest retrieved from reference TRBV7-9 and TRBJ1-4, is DTGVSQNPRHKITKRGQNVTFRCDPISEHNRLYWYRQTLGQGPEFLTYFQNEAQLEKSRLLSDRFSAERPKGSFSTLEIQRTEQGDSAMYLCASSLGGNEKLFFGSGTQLSVL.

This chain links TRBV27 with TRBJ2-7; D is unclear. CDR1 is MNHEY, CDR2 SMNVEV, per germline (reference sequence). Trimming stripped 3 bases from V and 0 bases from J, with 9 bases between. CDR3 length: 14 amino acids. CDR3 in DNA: TGTGCCAGCAGTTTTGCAGGAGACTCCTACGAGCAGTACTTC. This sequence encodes CASSFAGDSYEQYF.

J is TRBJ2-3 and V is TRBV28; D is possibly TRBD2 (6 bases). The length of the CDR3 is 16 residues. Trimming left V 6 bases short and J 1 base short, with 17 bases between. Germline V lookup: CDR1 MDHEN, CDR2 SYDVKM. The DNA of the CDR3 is TGTGCCAGCAGCTCCCCGGGGGTCTATGGCACAGATACGCAGTATTTT. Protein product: CASSSPGVYGTDTQYF.

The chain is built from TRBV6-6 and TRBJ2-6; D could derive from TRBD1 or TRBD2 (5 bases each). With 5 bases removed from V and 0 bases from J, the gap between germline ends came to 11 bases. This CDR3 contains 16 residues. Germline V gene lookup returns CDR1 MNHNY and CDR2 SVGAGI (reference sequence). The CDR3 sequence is CASSTGRYSGANVLTF. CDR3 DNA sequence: TGTGCCAGCAGTACGGGACGCTACTCTGGGGCCAACGTCCTGACTTTC.

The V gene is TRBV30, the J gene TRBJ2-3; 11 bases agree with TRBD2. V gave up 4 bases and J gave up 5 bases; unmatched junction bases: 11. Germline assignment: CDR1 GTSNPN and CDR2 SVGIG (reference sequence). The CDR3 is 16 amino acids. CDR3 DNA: TGTGCCTGGATGGGAATTAGCGGGAGGGCAGTAGATACGCAGTATTTT. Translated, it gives CAWMGISGRAVDTQYF.

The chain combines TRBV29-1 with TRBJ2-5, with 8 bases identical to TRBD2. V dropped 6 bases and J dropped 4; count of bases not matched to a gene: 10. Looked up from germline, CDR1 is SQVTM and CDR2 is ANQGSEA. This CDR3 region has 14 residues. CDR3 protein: CSVDIAGLGETQYF. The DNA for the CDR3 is TGCAGCGTAGATATAGCGGGACTAGGAGAGACCCAGTACTTC.

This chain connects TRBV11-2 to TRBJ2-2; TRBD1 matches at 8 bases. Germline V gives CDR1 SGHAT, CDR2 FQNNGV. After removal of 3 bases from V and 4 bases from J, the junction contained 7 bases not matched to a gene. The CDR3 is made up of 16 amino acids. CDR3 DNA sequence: TGTGCCAGCAGCTTGCAGGGGGCGCCGGGCACCGGGGAGCTGTTTTTT. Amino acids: CASSLQGAPGTGELFF.

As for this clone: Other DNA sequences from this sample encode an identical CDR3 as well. CDR3 in amino acids: CASSRDTSYEQYF. CDR3 bases: TGTGCCAGTAGTAGGGACACCTCCTACGAGCAGTACTTC. The chain uses TRBV19 and TRBJ2-7, with D maybe TRBD1 (6 bases). V was clipped by 4 bases and J by 0 bases, with 7 bases between them. In germline, CDR1 is LNHDA, CDR2 SQIVND (reference sequence). The CDR3 is 13 amino acids.

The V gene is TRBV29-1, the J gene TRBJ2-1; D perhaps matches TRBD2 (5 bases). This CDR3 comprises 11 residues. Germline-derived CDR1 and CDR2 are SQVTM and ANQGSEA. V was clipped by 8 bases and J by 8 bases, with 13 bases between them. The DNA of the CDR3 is TGCAGCCCCCCCGTGGGAGATGAGCAGTTCTTC. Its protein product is CSPPVGDEQFF.

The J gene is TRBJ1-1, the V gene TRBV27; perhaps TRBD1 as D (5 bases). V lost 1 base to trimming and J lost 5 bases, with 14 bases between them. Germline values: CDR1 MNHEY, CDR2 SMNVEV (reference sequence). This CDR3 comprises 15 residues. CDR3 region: CASSLWGPQGTEAFF. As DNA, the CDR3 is TGTGCCAGCAGTTTATGGGGACCCCAAGGGACTGAAGCTTTCTTT.

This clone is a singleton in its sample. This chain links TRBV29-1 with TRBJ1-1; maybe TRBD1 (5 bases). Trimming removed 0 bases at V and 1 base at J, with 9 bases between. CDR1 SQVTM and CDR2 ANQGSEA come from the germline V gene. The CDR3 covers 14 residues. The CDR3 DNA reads TGCAGCGTTGAAGATTGGGGCAGGAACACTGAAGCTTTCTTT. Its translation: CSVEDWGRNTEAFF. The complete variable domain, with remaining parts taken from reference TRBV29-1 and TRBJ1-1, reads SAVISQKPSRDICQRGTSLTIQCQVDSQVTMMFWYRQQPGQSLTLIATANQGSEATYESGFVIDKFPISRPNLTFSTLTVSNMSPEDSSIYLCSVEDWGRNTEAFFGQGTRLTVV.

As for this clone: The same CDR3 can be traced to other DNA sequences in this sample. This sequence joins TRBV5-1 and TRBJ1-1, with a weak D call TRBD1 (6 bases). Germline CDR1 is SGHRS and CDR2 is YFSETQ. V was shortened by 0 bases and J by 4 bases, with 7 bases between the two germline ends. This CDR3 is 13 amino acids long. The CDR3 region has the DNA TGCGCCAGCAGCTTGGGAGGGGGCACTGAAGCTTTCTTT. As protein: CASSLGGGTEAFF.

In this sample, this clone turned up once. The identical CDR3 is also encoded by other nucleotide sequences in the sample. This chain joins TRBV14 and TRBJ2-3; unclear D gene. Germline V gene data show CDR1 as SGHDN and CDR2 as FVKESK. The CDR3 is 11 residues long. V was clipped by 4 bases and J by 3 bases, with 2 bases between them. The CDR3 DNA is TGTGCCAGCAGCCGAACAGATACGCAGTATTTT. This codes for CASSRTDTQYF.

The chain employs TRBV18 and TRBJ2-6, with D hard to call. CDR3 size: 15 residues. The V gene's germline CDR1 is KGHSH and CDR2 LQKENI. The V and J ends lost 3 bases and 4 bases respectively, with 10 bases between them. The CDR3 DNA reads TGTGCCAGCTCACCGTCTATTCCCGGGGCCAACGTCCTGACTTTC. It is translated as CASSPSIPGANVLTF.

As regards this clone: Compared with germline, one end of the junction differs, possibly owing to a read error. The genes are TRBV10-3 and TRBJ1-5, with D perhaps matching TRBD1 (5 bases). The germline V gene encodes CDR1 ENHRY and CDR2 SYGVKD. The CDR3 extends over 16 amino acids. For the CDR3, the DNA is TGTGCCATGAGTGGGTCTTTCGCGGGGCCTAATCAGCCCCAGCATTTT. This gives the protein CAMSGSFAGPNQPQHF.

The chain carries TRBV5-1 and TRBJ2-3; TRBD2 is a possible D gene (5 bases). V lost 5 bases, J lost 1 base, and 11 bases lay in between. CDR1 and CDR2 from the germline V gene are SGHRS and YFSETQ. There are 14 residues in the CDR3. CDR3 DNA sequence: TGCGCCAGCAGGGTAGCGCTCGGCACAGATACGCAGTATTTT. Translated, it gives CASRVALGTDTQYF.

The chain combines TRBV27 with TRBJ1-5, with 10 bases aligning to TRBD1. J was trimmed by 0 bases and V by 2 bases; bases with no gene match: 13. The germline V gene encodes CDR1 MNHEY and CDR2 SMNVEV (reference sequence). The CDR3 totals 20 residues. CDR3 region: CASSLTRRQGALYSNQPQHF. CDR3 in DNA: TGTGCCAGCAGTTTAACAAGAAGACAGGGGGCTCTTTATAGCAATCAGCCCCAGCATTTT.

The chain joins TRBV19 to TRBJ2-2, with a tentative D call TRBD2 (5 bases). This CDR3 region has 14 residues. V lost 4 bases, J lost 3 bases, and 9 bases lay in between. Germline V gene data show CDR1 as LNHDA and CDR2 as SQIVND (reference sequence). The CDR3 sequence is CASSNLRDTGELFF. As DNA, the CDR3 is TGTGCCAGTAGTAATCTGAGGGACACCGGGGAGCTGTTTTTT.

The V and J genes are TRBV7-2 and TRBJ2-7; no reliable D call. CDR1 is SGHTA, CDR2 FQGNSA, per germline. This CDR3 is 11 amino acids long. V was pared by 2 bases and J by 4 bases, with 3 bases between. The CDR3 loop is CASSLKYEQYF. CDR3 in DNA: TGTGCCAGCAGCTTAAAATACGAGCAGTACTTC.

The CDR3 DNA follows: TGTGCCAGCAGCCCAAAAACCTGGACTAGCGGGAGCTCCTACGAGCAGTACTTC. Protein: CASSPKTWTSGSSYEQYF. The chain has TRBV4-2 and TRBJ2-7; 13 nucleotides align to TRBD2. The V segment lost 4 bases and the J segment 0 bases; nucleotides outside the gene matches: 9. CDR1 and CDR2 (germline): LGHNA, YNFKEQ. The CDR3 totals 18 residues.

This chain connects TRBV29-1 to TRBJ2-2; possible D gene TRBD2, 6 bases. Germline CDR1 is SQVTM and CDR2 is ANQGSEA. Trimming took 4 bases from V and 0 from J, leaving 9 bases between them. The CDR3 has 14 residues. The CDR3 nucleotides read TGCAGCGTTGCGCGGGATGCGAACACCGGGGAGCTGTTTTTT. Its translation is CSVARDANTGELFF.

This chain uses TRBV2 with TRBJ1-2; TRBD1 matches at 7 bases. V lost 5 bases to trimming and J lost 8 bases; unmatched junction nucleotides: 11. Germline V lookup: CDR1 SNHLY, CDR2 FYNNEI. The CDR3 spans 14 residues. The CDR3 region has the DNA TGTGCCAGCAGTTTCGACAGGGACTCTGAGGGCTACACCTTC. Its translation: CASSFDRDSEGYTF.

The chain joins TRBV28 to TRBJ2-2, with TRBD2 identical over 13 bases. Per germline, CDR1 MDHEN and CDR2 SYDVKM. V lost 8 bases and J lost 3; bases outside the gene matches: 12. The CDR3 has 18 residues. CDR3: CASGPRLAGGLDTGELFF. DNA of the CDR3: TGTGCCAGCGGTCCAAGACTAGCGGGAGGATTAGACACCGGGGAGCTGTTTTTT.

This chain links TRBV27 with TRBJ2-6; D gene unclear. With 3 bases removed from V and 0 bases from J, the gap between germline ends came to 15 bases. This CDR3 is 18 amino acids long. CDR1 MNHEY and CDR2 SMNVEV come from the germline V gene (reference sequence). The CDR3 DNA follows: TGTGCCAGCAGTTTGCTGACAACGATAATCTCTGGGGCCAACGTCCTGACTTTC. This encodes CASSLLTTIISGANVLTF.